Below, one TCR beta chain is given with its context. This sample was included in a study of blood T cell repertoires in COVID-19. Study as a whole: Acute and convalescent COVID-19 specimens originated in the United States, Italy and Spain. Sample material is recorded as cDNA or gDNA derived from T cells, B-cell-depleted T cells, or PBMCs.

The age range of participants was about 18 to 100 years, with residence in some 25 US areas. As originally analysed: It was from reference gene primer amplification that nucleated cell counts were estimated. Data came from immunoSEQ multiplex PCR; TCRdb stores just in-frame clones and leaves some out. The D gene and trimming were derived from the DNA, and the V and J assignments and clone size from that table. The sample has some 170,000 clones; 87% are singletons. V dropped 6 bases and J dropped 4; count of bases not matched to a gene: 5. Germline-derived CDR1 and CDR2 are MNHEY and SVGAGI. This CDR3 spans 13 amino acids.

The chain employs TRBV6-5 and TRBJ1-2, with 7 bases aligning to TRBD1. The sequenced sample was PBMCs or T cells enriched from blood (not recorded which). This clonotype originated in a human donor with acute COVID-19. The donor label of this sample is uncertain. The CDR3, as DNA: TGTGCCAGCAGCGGTTGGGACAGCTATGGCTACACCTTC. It yields the protein CASSGWDSYGYTF.